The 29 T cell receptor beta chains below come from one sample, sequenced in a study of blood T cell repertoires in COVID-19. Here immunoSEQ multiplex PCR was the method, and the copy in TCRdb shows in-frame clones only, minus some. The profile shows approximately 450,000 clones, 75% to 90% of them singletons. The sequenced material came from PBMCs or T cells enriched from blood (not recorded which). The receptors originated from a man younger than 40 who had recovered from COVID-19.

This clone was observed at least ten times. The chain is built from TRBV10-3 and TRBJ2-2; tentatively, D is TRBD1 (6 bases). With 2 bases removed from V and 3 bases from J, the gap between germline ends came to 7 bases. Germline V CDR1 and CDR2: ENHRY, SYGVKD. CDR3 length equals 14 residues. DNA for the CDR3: TGTGCCATCAGTGAGGCAGGGGACACCGGGGAGCTGTTTTTT. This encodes CAISEAGDTGELFF.

DNA of the CDR3: TGTGCCAGCAGCCCCGGGTGGGACGAGCAGTACTTC. It encodes CASSPGWDEQYF. The chain links TRBV3-1 (or the pseudogene TRBV3-2) to TRBJ2-7; D call uncertain. Trimming pared 4 bases from V and 5 bases from J, leaving 9 bases between. This CDR3 comprises 12 residues. Germline-derived CDR1 and CDR2 are LGHDT and YNNKEL (reference sequence).

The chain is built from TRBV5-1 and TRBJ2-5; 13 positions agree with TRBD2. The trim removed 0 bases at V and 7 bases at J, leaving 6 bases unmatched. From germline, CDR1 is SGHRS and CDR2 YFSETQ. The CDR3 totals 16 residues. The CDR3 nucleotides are TGCGCCAGCAGCTTGGTTGCGACTAGCGGGAGGAGGACCCAGTACTTC. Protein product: CASSLVATSGRRTQYF.

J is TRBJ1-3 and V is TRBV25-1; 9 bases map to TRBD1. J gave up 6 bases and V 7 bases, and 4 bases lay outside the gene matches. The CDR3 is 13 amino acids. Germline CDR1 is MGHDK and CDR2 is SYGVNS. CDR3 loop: CASTDRGENTIYF. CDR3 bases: TGTGCCAGCACGGACAGGGGTGAAAACACCATATATTTT.

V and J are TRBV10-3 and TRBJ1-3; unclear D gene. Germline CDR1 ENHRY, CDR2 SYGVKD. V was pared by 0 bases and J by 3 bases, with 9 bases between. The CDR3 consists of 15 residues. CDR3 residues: CAISESHRLGNTIYF. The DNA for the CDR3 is TGTGCCATCAGTGAGTCGCATCGACTTGGAAACACCATATATTTT.

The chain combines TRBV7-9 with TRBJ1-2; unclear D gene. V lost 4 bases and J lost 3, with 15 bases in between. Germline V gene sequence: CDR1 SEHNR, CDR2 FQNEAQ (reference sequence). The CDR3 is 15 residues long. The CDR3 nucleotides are TGTGCCAGCAGCTCGTCAAACATACCGCACTATGGCTACACCTTC. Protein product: CASSSSNIPHYGYTF.

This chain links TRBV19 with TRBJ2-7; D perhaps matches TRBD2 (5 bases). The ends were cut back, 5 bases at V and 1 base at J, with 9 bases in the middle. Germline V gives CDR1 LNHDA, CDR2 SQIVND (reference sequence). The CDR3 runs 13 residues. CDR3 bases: TGTGCCAGTAGTGCCGGGGAATCCTACGAGCAGTACTTC. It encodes CASSAGESYEQYF. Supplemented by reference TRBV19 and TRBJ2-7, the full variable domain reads DGGITQSPKYLFRKEGQNVTLSCEQNLNHDAMYWYRQDPGQGLRLIYYSQIVNDFQKGDIAEGYSVSREKKESFPLTVTSAQKNPTAFYLCASSAGESYEQYFGPGTRLTVT.

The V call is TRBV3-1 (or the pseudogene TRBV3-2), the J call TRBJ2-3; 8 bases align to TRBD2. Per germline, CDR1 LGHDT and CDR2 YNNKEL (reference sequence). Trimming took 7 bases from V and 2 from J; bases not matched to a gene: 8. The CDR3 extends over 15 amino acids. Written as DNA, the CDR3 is TGTGCCAGCACTCTCGGGACTAGGGTCACAGATACGCAGTATTTT. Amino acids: CASTLGTRVTDTQYF.

This chain's CDR3 is CASSPPGTDTQYF. The DNA of the CDR3 is TGTGCCAGCAGCCCCCCTGGCACAGATACGCAGTATTTT. The chain employs TRBV7-8 and TRBJ2-3; D uncertain. Germline lookup yields CDR1 SGHVS and CDR2 FQNEAQ. There are 13 residues in the CDR3. Trimming took off 5 bases at V and 1 base at J, with 7 bases between the two ends.

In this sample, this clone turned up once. Here the CDR3 DNA reads TGTGCCAGCAGCTGGGACTTCTACAATGAGCAGTTCTTC. This sequence encodes CASSWDFYNEQFF. V is TRBV11-1 and J is TRBJ2-1; TRBD2 is a possible D gene (6 bases). CDR1 and CDR2 (germline): SGHAT, FQDESV (reference sequence). CDR3 length: 13 residues. V was pared by 4 bases and J by 3 bases, with 7 bases between.

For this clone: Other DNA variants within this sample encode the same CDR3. The CDR3 DNA sequence: TGCGCCAGCAGCCTGGGACTAGCGGGAGTCAATGAGCAGTTCTTC. Its protein is CASSLGLAGVNEQFF. This rearrangement joins TRBV5-1 to TRBJ2-1, with 14 bases aligning to TRBD2. The CDR3 length is 15 residues. J lost 6 bases, V lost 4 bases, and 3 bases had no gene match. Germline V gives CDR1 SGHRS, CDR2 YFSETQ.

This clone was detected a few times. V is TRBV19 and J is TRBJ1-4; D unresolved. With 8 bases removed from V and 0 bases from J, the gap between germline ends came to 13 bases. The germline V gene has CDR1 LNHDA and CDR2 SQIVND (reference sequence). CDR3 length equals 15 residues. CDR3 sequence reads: CASQSYGTTNEKLFF. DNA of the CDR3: TGTGCCAGTCAGAGTTACGGGACAACTAATGAAAAACTGTTTTTT.

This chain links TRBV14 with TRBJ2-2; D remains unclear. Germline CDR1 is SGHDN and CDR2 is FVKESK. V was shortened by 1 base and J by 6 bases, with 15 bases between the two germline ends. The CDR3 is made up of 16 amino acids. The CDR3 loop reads CASSQGLLNFAGELFF. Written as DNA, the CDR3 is TGTGCCAGCAGCCAAGGACTGTTGAACTTCGCCGGGGAGCTGTTTTTT.

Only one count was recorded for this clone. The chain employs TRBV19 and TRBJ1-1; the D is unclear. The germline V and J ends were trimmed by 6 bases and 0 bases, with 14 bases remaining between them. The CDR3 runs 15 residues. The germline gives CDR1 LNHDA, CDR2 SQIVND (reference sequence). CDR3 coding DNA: TGTGCCAGTAGCTACAACGCGGGTCTGAACACTGAAGCTTTCTTT. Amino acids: CASSYNAGLNTEAFF.

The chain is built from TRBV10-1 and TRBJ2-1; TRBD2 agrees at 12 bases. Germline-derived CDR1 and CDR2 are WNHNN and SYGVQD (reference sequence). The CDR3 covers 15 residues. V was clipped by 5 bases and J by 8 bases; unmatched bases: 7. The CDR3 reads CASSMTSGSIYEQFF. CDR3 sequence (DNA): TGCGCCAGCAGTATGACTAGCGGGAGTATCTATGAGCAGTTCTTC.

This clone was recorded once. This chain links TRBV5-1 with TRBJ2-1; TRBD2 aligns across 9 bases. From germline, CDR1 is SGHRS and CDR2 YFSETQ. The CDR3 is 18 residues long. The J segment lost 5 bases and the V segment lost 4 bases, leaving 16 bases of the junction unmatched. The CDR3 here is CASSRRPGASGNHNEQFF. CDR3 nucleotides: TGCGCCAGCAGCCGGCGACCCGGGGCTAGCGGGAACCACAATGAGCAGTTCTTC. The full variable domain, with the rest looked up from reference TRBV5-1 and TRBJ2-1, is KAGVTQTPRYLIKTRGQQVTLSCSPISGHRSVSWYQQTPGQGLQFLFEYFSETQRNKGNFPGRFSGRQFSNSRSEMNVSTLELGDSALYLCASSRRPGASGNHNEQFFGPGTRLTVL.

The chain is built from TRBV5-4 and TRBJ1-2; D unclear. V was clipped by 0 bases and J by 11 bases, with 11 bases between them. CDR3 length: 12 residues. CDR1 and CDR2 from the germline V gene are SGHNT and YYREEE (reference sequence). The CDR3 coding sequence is TGTGCCAGCAGCTTGGACTATCTTGGGTACACCTTC. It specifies CASSLDYLGYTF.

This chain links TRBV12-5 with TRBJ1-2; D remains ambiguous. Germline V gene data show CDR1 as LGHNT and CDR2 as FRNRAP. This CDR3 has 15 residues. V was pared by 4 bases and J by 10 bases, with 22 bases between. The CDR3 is CASGSSLPAGWNYTF. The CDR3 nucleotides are TGTGCTAGTGGTTCCTCCCTCCCGGCGGGTTGGAACTACACCTTC.

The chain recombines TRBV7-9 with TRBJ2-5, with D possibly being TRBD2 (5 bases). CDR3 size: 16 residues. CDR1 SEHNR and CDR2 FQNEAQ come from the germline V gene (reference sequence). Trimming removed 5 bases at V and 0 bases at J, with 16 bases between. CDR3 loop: CASSTTFGEYQETQYF. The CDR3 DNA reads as TGTGCCAGCAGCACGACCTTTGGGGAGTACCAAGAGACCCAGTACTTC.

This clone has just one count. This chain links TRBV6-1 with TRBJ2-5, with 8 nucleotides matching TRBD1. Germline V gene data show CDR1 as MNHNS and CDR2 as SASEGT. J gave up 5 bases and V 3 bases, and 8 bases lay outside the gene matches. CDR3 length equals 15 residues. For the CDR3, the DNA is TGTGCCAGCAGTGACCATGACAGGGGCGAGGAGACCCAGTACTTC. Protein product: CASSDHDRGEETQYF.

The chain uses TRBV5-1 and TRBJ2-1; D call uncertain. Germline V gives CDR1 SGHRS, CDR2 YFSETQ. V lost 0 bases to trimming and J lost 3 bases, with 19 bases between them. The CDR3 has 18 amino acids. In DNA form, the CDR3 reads TGCGCCAGCAGCTTGGGAGGTGAGGATCAGTTCTTCTACAATGAGCAGTTCTTC. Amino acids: CASSLGGEDQFFYNEQFF.

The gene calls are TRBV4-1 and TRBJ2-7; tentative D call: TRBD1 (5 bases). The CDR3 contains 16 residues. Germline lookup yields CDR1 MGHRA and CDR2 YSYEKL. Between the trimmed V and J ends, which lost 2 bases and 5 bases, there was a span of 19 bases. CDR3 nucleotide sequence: TGCGCCAGCAGCCAACTCACAGGCACTGATCGCCACGAGCAGTACTTC. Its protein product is CASSQLTGTDRHEQYF.

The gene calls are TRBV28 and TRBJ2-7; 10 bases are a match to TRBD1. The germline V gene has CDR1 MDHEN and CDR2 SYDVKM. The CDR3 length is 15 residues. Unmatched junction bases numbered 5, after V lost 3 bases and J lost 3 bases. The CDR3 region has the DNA TGTGCCAGCAGTTTCGGGACAGGGGAGGGCTACGAGCAGTACTTC. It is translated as CASSFGTGEGYEQYF.

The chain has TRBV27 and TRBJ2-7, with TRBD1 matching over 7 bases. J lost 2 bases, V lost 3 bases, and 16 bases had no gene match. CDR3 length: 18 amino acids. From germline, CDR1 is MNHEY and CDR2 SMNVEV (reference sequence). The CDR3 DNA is TGTGCCAGCAGTTTTAACCCCCGCTCGACAGGGTCCCCCTACGAGCAGTACTTC. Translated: CASSFNPRSTGSPYEQYF.

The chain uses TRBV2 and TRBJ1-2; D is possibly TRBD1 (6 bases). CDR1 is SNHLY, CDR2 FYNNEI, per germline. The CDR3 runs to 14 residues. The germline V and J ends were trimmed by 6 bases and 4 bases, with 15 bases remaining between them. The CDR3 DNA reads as TGTGCCAGCAGGCCAACAGGGTTCGCCTATGGCTACACCTTC. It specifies CASRPTGFAYGYTF.

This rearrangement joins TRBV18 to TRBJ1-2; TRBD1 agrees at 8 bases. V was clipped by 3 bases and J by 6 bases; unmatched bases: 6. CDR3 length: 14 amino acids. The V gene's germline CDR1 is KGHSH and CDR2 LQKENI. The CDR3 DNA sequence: TGTGCCAGCTCACCTTCACAGGGGGTGGATGGCTACACCTTC. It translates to CASSPSQGVDGYTF.

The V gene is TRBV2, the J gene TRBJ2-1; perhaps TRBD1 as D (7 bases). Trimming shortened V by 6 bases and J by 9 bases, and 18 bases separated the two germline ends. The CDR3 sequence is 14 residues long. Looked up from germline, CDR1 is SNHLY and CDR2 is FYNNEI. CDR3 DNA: TGTGCCAGCAGCGGGACAGCGGGTGTAGGTGAGCAGTTCTTC. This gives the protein CASSGTAGVGEQFF. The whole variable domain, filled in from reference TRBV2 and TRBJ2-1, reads EPEVTQTPSHQVTQMGQEVILRCVPISNHLYFYWYRQILGQKVEFLVSFYNNEISEKSEIFDDQFSVERPDGSNFTLKIRSTKLEDSAMYFCASSGTAGVGEQFFGPGTRLTVL.

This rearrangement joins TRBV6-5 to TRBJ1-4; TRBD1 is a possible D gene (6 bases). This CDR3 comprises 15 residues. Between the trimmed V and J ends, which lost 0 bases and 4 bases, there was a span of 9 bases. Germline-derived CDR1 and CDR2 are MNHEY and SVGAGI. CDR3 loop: CASSYSSGVNEKLFF. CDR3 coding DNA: TGTGCCAGCAGTTACTCGTCAGGGGTTAATGAAAAACTGTTTTTT.

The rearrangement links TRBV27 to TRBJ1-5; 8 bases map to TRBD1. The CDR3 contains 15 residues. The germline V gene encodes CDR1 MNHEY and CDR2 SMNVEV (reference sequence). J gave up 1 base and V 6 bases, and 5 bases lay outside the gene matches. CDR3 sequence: CASSPGQGSNQPQHF. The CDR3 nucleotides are TGTGCCAGCAGCCCTGGACAGGGCAGCAATCAGCCCCAGCATTTT.